Below are 20 T cell receptor beta chains sequenced from a single sample in a study of T cell clones after liver transplantation. Method: immunoSEQ multiplex PCR; TCRdb's copy keeps in-frame clones and lacks some. The sample lists around 60,000 clones; over 55% were seen once. The input for sequencing was CD4+ T cells from blood, taken before liver transplant. These receptors came from a human donor who received a liver transplant.

V and J are TRBV7-8 and TRBJ1-3, with a tentative D call TRBD1 (5 bases). Trimming shortened V by 5 bases and J by 4 bases, and 15 bases separated the two germline ends. The CDR3 length is 15 residues. Germline V gene data show CDR1 as SGHVS and CDR2 as FQNEAQ. In DNA, the CDR3 is TGTGCCAGCAGCCCCCGGAGGGACGCAGGAAACACCATATATTTT. Encoded protein: CASSPRRDAGNTIYF.

This chain connects TRBV6-6 to TRBJ1-5, with D unresolved. The CDR3 runs to 11 residues. V was shortened by 4 bases and J by 9 bases, with 7 bases between the two germline ends. The germline CDR1 and CDR2 sequences are MNHNY and SVGAGI (reference sequence). Here the CDR3 reads CASSSGRPQHF. The CDR3 DNA is TGTGCCAGCAGTTCTGGGCGGCCCCAGCATTTT.

This chain joins TRBV28 and TRBJ1-3, with TRBD1 matching over 9 bases. Trimming removed 2 bases from V and 0 bases from J; junction bases left unmatched: 5. This CDR3 region has 17 residues. CDR1 and CDR2 (germline): MDHEN, SYDVKM. The CDR3 DNA reads as TGTGCCAGCAGTTTAGGACAGGGGCGCTCCTCTGGAAACACCATATATTTT. This translates into CASSLGQGRSSGNTIYF.

The chain combines TRBV11-2 with TRBJ2-3, with 7 nucleotides matching TRBD2. Per the germline V gene, CDR1 is SGHAT and CDR2 is FQNNGV. V gave up 3 bases and J gave up 2 bases; unmatched junction bases: 5. The CDR3 totals 15 residues. CDR3 in DNA: TGTGCCAGCAGCTTTTTGGGACTAATCACAGATACGCAGTATTTT. Protein product: CASSFLGLITDTQYF.

The sample holds many counts of this clone. The chain employs TRBV6-5 and TRBJ1-1; no clear D. Germline V gives CDR1 MNHEY, CDR2 SVGAGI. This CDR3 has 13 amino acids. Trimming shortened V by 2 bases and J by 5 bases, and 9 bases separated the two germline ends. The CDR3 loop is CASSYVGETEAFF. CDR3 DNA sequence: TGTGCCAGCAGTTACGTCGGAGAAACTGAAGCTTTCTTT.

This clone was counted a few times. The chain is built from TRBV6-5 and TRBJ1-5; no firm D call. Germline V gene sequence: CDR1 MNHEY, CDR2 SVGAGI. This CDR3 has 11 amino acids. V lost 2 bases to trimming and J lost 11 bases, with 7 bases between them. CDR3 coding DNA: TGTGCCAGCAGTTACCCCCTGTCCCAGCATTTT. Its translation is CASSYPLSQHF.

The genes are TRBV4-1 and TRBJ2-3, with 9 bases matching TRBD2. The CDR3 is 15 residues long. The V and J ends lost 6 bases and 5 bases, in that order; junction bases with no gene match: 9. The germline CDR1 and CDR2 sequences are MGHRA and YSYEKL. This chain's CDR3 is CASSRSGGRVDTQYF. In DNA form, the CDR3 reads TGCGCCAGCAGTCGAAGCGGGGGGCGGGTAGATACGCAGTATTTT.

The chain couples TRBV7-6 to TRBJ1-4; maybe TRBD1 (5 bases). Trimming took off 3 bases at V and 8 bases at J, with 16 bases between the two ends. CDR3 length: 15 amino acids. Germline CDR1 is SGHVS and CDR2 is FNYEAQ. The chain's CDR3 is CASSFGGSIREKLFF. CDR3 sequence (DNA): TGTGCCAGCAGCTTCGGGGGGTCGATAAGGGAAAAACTGTTTTTT.

CDR3 in amino acids: CASEPGTGLYEQYF. CDR3 in DNA: TGCGCCAGTGAACCGGGGACAGGGCTATACGAGCAGTACTTC. V gene TRBV5-1 combines with J gene TRBJ2-7; TRBD1 agrees at 9 bases. From germline, CDR1 is SGHRS and CDR2 YFSETQ. This CDR3 is built from 14 residues. V trimming: 8 bases; J trimming: 4 bases; junction bases outside the gene matches: 10.

This clone was recorded a few times. The CDR3 is CASRPSGGARTDTQYF. In DNA, the CDR3 is TGTGCCAGCAGACCTAGCGGGGGGGCCCGCACAGATACGCAGTATTTT. The chain joins TRBV2 to TRBJ2-3, with 12 bases fitting TRBD2. Germline V gene data show CDR1 as SNHLY and CDR2 as FYNNEI. Trimming at V came to 6 bases and at J to 1 base, leaving 5 bases not matched to a gene. The CDR3 consists of 16 residues.

This rearrangement joins TRBV7-8 to TRBJ1-1; maybe TRBD1 (6 bases). The germline gives CDR1 SGHVS, CDR2 FQNEAQ. The CDR3 loop spans 12 amino acids. V shed 4 bases and J shed 6 bases, with 9 bases lying between them. The CDR3 nucleotides read TGTGCCAGCAGCTCAGGGGTTGCTGAAGCTTTCTTT. Its protein product is CASSSGVAEAFF.

The chain is built from TRBV11-2 and TRBJ1-2; perhaps TRBD1 as D (5 bases). The CDR3 length is 15 residues. Germline V CDR1 and CDR2: SGHAT, FQNNGV. V was clipped by 5 bases and J by 6 bases, with 19 bases between them. The chain's CDR3 is CASSRGPSGTNGYTF. The CDR3 nucleotides are TGTGCCAGCAGCCGCGGGCCTAGCGGGACGAATGGCTACACCTTC.

The J gene is TRBJ2-1, the V gene TRBV7-9; D is possibly TRBD1 (6 bases). This CDR3 region has 15 residues. Trimming removed 5 bases at V and 6 bases at J, with 17 bases between. The germline V gene has CDR1 SEHNR and CDR2 FQNEAQ (reference sequence). The chain's CDR3 is CASSPRINRANEQFF. CDR3 sequence (DNA): TGTGCCAGCAGCCCAAGAATTAACAGGGCCAATGAGCAGTTCTTC. Drawing the rest from reference TRBV7-9 and TRBJ2-1, the complete variable domain is DTGVSQNPRHKITKRGQNVTFRCDPISEHNRLYWYRQTLGQGPEFLTYFQNEAQLEKSRLLSDRFSAERPKGSFSTLEIQRTEQGDSAMYLCASSPRINRANEQFFGPGTRLTVL.

The V call is TRBV14, the J call TRBJ1-1; D gene unclear. Germline-derived CDR1 and CDR2 are SGHDN and FVKESK. The CDR3 runs 11 residues. V dropped 1 base and J dropped 6 bases, with 3 bases sitting between them. This CDR3 reads CASSQVAEAFF. As DNA, the CDR3 is TGTGCCAGCAGCCAAGTCGCTGAAGCTTTCTTT.

CDR3 region: CASSPSSGGSYTDTQYF. CDR3 nucleotides: TGTGCCAGCAGTCCCTCTAGCGGGGGGTCTTACACAGATACGCAGTATTTT. The V gene is TRBV27, the J gene TRBJ2-3, with TRBD2 matching 11 bases. The CDR3 totals 17 residues. Germline values: CDR1 MNHEY, CDR2 SMNVEV (reference sequence). V shed 5 bases and J 2 bases; nucleotides not matched to a gene: 9.

The V and J genes are TRBV6-5 and TRBJ1-5; 7 bases line up with TRBD1. Germline assignment: CDR1 MNHEY and CDR2 SVGAGI. The J segment lost 5 bases and the V segment lost 8 bases, leaving 3 bases of the junction unmatched. This CDR3 is built from 12 residues. The CDR3 is CASGQGDQPQHF. The CDR3 DNA reads TGTGCCAGCGGGCAGGGGGATCAGCCCCAGCATTTT.

This clone was seen a handful of times. The gene calls are TRBV6-5 and TRBJ1-4; the match to TRBD1 covers 7 bases. The V gene's germline CDR1 is MNHEY and CDR2 SVGAGI. V shed 6 bases and J 4 bases; nucleotides not matched to a gene: 5. This CDR3 region has 14 residues. The CDR3 nucleotides are TGTGCCAGCAGAGCGGACAGGAGTAATGAAAAACTGTTTTTT. Amino acids: CASRADRSNEKLFF.

The V gene is TRBV28, the J gene TRBJ2-7; D not certain. The CDR3 runs to 13 residues. V lost 3 bases and J 5 bases, leaving 11 bases between the germline ends. Germline-derived CDR1 and CDR2 are MDHEN and SYDVKM. CDR3 sequence: CASSFAGNHEQYF. The CDR3 bases are TGTGCCAGCAGTTTCGCAGGAAACCACGAGCAGTACTTC.

This clone appeared a single time. The J gene is TRBJ2-3, the V gene TRBV6-1, with 9 bases aligning to TRBD2. Unmatched junction bases numbered 3, after V lost 1 base and J lost 4 bases. The CDR3 is 15 residues long. From germline, CDR1 is MNHNS and CDR2 SASEGT. CDR3 coding DNA: TGTGCCAGCAGTGAAGGCGGGGGGGTATCAGATACGCAGTATTTT. It codes for CASSEGGGVSDTQYF.

This rearrangement joins TRBV6-5 to TRBJ1-5; no firm D call. The germline gives CDR1 MNHEY, CDR2 SVGAGI. V dropped 3 bases and J dropped 5 bases, with 8 bases sitting between them. This CDR3 is built from 13 residues. This CDR3 reads CASSYNRDQPQHF. The CDR3 DNA reads TGTGCCAGCAGTTATAACCGAGATCAGCCCCAGCATTTT.